This T cell receptor (beta chain) appears in the sequencing data of a study of CD8 T cells in ankylosing spondylitis. The study's findings and limits: What seemed typical of ankylosing spondylitis blood was a TCR beta motif built from roughly eight highly homologous variants.

This clonotype came up a few times. Its antigen is not known. Germline V CDR1 and CDR2: SGDLS, YYNGEE. With V trimmed by 1 base and J by 4 bases, 8 bases remained unmatched. The length of the CDR3 is 16 residues. TCRdb processed the 5' RACE reads anew with MiXCR; each CDR3 protein has one entry. This table holds fewer than 550,000 distinct CDR3 sequences, approximately 5% found once. V and J are TRBV9 and TRBJ2-1; 7 positions agree with TRBD2. This TCR was sampled from a male donor with ankylosing spondylitis. The specimen sequenced was blood, either unsorted or a sorted T cell fraction (not recorded which). CDR3 amino acids: CASSVFGLADYNEQFF. CDR3 sequence (DNA): TGTGCCAGCAGCGTATTTGGCCTAGCGGATTACAATGAGCAGTTCTTC.